This TCR beta chain originates from a study of shared clonotypes between healthy human individuals. V lost 5 bases and J 7 bases, leaving 22 bases between the germline ends. This CDR3 contains 16 residues. From germline, CDR1 is MDHEN and CDR2 SYDVKM. This clone was counted only a few times. Only in-frame clones appear in the TCRdb table, and some are missing; sequencing was by immunoSEQ multiplex PCR. This sample carries roughly 2,300,000 clones, 85% to 95% of them seen once, and the ten largest clones take approximately 0.41%. The chain has TRBV28 and TRBJ2-3, with a weak D call TRBD2 (6 bases). This receptor was obtained from a man between 18 and 29 years old in good health. Some clones in this sample may be carry-over from other donors' samples. The sample consisted of naive CD4+ T cells from PBMCs. Subset indicated: CD45RA+ positively selected. CDR3 residues: CASSPIGTPGENTQYF. As DNA, the CDR3 is TGTGCCAGCAGTCCTATCGGGACCCCGGGGGAAAATACGCAGTATTTT.